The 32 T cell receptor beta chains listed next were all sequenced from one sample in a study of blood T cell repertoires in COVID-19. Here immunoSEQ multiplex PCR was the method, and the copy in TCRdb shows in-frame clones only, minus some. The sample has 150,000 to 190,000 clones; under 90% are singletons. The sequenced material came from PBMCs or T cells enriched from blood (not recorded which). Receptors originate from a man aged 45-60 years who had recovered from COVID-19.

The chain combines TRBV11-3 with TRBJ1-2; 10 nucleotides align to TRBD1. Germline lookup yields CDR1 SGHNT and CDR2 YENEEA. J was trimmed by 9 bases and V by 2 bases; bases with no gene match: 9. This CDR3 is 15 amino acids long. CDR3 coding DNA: TGTGCCAGCAGCTTAACCCCCGGGACAGGGGAATGCTACACCTTC. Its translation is CASSLTPGTGECYTF.

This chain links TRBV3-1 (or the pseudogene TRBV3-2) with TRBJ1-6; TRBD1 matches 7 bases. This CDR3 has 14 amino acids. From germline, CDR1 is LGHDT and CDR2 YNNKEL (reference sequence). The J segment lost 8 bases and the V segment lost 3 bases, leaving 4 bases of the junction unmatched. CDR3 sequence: CASSHGQEYSPLHF. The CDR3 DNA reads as TGTGCCAGCAGCCACGGACAGGAATATTCACCCCTCCACTTT.

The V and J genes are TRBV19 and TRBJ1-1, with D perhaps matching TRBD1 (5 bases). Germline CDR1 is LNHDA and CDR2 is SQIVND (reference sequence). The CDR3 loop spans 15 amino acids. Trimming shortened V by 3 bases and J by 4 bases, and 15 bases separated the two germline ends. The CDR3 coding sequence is TGTGCCAGTAGTATGCAGGGTTGGTCGGGCACTGAAGCTTTCTTT. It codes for CASSMQGWSGTEAFF.

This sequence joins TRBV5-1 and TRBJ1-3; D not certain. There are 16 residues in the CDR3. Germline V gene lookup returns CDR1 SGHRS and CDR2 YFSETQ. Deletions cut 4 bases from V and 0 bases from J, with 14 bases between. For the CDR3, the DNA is TGCGCCAGCAGCCTCGTAATGGCCTCCTCTGGAAACACCATATATTTT. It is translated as CASSLVMASSGNTIYF. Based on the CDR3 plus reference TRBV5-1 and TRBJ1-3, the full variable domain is KAGVTQTPRYLIKTRGQQVTLSCSPISGHRSVSWYQQTPGQGLQFLFEYFSETQRNKGNFPGRFSGRQFSNSRSEMNVSTLELGDSALYLCASSLVMASSGNTIYFGEGSWLTVV.

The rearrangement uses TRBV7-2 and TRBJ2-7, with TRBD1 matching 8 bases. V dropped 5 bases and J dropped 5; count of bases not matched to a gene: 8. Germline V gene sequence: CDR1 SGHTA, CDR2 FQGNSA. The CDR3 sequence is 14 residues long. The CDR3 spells CASSPRDRSDEQYF. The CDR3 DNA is TGTGCCAGCAGCCCGAGGGACAGGTCTGACGAGCAGTACTTC.

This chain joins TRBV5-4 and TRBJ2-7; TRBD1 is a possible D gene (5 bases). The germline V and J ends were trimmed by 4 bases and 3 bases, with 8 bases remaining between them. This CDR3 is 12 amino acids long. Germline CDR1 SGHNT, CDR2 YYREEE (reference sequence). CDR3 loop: CASSRDSYEQYF. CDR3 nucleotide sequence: TGTGCCAGCAGCCGAGACAGCTACGAGCAGTACTTC.

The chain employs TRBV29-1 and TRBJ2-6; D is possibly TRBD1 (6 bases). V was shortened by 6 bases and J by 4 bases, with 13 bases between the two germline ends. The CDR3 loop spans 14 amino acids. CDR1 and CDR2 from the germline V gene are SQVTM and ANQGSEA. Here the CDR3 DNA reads TGCAGCGTGTATACAGGGAAGGGGGCCAACGTCCTGACTTTC. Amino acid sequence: CSVYTGKGANVLTF.

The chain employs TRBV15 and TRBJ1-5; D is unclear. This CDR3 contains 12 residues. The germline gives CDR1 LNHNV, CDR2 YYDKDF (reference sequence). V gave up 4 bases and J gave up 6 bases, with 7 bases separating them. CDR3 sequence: CATSTEGQPQHF. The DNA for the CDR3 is TGTGCCACCAGCACGGAGGGTCAGCCCCAGCATTTT.

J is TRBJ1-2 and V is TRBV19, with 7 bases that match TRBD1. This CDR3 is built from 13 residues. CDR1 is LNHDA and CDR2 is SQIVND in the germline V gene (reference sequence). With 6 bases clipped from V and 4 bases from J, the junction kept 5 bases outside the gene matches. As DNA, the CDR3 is TGTGCCAGTAGACATAGACAGGGCTATGGCTACACCTTC. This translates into CASRHRQGYGYTF. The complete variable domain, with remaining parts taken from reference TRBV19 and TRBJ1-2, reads DGGITQSPKYLFRKEGQNVTLSCEQNLNHDAMYWYRQDPGQGLRLIYYSQIVNDFQKGDIAEGYSVSREKKESFPLTVTSAQKNPTAFYLCASRHRQGYGYTFGSGTRLTVV.

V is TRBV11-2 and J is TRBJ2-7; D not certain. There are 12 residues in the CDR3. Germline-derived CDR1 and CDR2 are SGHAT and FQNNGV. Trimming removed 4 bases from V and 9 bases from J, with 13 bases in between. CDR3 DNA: TGTGCCAGCAGCTCACTTTCCGGGTTGCAGTACTTC. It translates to CASSSLSGLQYF. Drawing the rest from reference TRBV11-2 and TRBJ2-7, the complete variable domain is EAGVAQSPRYKIIEKRQSVAFWCNPISGHATLYWYQQILGQGPKLLIQFQNNGVVDDSQLPKDRFSAERLKGVDSTLKIQPAKLEDSAVYLCASSSLSGLQYFGPGTRLTVT.

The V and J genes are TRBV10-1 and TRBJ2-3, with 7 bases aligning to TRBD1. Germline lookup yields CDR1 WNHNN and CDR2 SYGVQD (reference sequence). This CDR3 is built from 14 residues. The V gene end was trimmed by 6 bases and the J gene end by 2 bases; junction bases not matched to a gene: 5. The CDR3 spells CASRGDRSTDTQYF. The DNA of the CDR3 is TGCGCCAGCAGGGGGGACAGATCCACAGATACGCAGTATTTT.

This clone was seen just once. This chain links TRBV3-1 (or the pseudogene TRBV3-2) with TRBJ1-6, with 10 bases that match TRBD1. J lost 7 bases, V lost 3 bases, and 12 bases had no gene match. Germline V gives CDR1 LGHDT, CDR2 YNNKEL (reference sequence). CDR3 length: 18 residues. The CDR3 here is CASSHKRDRGYQNSPLHF. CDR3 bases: TGTGCCAGCAGCCATAAACGGGACAGGGGATATCAGAATTCACCCCTCCACTTT.

In nucleotides, the CDR3 is TGTGCCAGCAGCCAAGCGGGGGGGGCTTCCGGTGGCTACACCTTC. Its translation: CASSQAGGASGGYTF. The V gene is TRBV14, the J gene TRBJ1-2; D is possibly TRBD1 (6 bases). Germline CDR1 is SGHDN and CDR2 is FVKESK. The V end was cut by 1 base, the J end by 7 bases, with 16 bases between. The CDR3 extends over 15 amino acids.

CDR3 region: CAWSQPRDSRFSNTEAFF. CDR3 DNA sequence: TGTGCCTGGAGTCAACCCCGGGACAGCCGGTTTTCGAACACTGAAGCTTTCTTT. The gene calls are TRBV30 and TRBJ1-1, with 7 bases fitting TRBD1. V lost 2 bases, J lost 1 base, and 16 bases stayed unmatched. The germline gives CDR1 GTSNPN, CDR2 SVGIG (reference sequence). CDR3 length equals 18 residues.

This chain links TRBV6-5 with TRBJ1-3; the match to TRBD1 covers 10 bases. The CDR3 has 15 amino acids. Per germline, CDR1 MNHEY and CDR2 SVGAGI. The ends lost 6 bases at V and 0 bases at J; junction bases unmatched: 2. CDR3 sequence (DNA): TGTGCCAGCAGGGACAGGGGGGACTCTGGAAACACCATATATTTT. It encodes CASRDRGDSGNTIYF.

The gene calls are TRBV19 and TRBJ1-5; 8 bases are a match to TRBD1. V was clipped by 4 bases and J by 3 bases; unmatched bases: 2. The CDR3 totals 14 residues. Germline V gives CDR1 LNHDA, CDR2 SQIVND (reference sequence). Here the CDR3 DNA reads TGTGCCAGTAGTACAGGGGGCCTCAATCAGCCCCAGCATTTT. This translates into CASSTGGLNQPQHF.

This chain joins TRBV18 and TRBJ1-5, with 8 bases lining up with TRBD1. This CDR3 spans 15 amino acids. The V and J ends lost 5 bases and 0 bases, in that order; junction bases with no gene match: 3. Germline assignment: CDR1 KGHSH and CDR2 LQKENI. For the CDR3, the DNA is TGTGCCAGCTCAATGGGACAGGATAGCAATCAGCCCCAGCATTTT. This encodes CASSMGQDSNQPQHF.

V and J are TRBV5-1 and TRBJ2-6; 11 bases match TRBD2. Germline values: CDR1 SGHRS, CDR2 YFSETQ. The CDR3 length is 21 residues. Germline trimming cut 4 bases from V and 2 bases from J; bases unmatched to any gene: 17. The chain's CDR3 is CASSLLPGVAGGLAGANVLTF. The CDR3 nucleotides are TGCGCCAGCAGCCTCCTCCCCGGGGTAGCGGGGGGGTTGGCTGGGGCCAACGTCCTGACTTTC. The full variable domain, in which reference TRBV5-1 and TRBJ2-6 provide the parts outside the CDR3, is KAGVTQTPRYLIKTRGQQVTLSCSPISGHRSVSWYQQTPGQGLQFLFEYFSETQRNKGNFPGRFSGRQFSNSRSEMNVSTLELGDSALYLCASSLLPGVAGGLAGANVLTFGAGSRLTVL.

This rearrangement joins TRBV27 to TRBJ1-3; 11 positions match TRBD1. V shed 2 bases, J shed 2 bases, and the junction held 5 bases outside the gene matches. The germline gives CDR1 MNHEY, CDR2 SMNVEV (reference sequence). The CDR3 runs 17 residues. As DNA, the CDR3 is TGTGCCAGCAGTTTAAGTGGACAGGGGGCAGCTGGAAACACCATATATTTT. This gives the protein CASSLSGQGAAGNTIYF.

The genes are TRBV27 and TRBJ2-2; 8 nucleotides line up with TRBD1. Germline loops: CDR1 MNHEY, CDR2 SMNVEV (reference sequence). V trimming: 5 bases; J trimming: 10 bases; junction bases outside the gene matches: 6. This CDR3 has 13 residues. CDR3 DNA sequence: TGTGCCAGCAGTGGGACAGGTCTGGTGGAGCTGTTTTTT. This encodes CASSGTGLVELFF.

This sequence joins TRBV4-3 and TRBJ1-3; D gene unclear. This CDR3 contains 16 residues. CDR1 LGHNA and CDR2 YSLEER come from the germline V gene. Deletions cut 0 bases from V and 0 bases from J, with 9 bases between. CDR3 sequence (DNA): TGCGCCAGCAGCCAAGAGGCGGTAACCTCTGGAAACACCATATATTTT. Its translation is CASSQEAVTSGNTIYF.

CDR3 loop: CASSPERRGRNYEQYF. In nucleotides, the CDR3 is TGTGCCAGCAGCCCCGAAAGAAGGGGGCGCAACTACGAGCAGTACTTC. This chain links TRBV7-2 with TRBJ2-7; 7 bases agree with TRBD1. V lost 5 bases and J lost 3; bases outside the gene matches: 13. The germline CDR1 and CDR2 sequences are SGHTA and FQGNSA. The length of the CDR3 is 16 residues.

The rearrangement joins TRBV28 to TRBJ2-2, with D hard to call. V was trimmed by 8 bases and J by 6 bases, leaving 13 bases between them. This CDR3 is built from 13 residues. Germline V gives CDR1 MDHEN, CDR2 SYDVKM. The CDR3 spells CASGELLAGELFF. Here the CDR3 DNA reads TGTGCCAGCGGAGAATTATTAGCCGGGGAGCTGTTTTTT.

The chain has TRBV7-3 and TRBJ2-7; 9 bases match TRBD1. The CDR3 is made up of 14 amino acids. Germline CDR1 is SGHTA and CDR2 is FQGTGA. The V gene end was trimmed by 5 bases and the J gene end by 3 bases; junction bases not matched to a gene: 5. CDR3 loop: CASSAGTGNYEQYF. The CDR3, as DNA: TGTGCCAGCAGCGCCGGGACAGGGAACTACGAGCAGTACTTC.

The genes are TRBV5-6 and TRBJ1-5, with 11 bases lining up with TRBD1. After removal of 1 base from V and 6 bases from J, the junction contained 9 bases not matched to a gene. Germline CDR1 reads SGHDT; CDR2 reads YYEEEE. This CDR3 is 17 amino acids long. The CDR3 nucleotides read TGTGCCAGCAGCTTGACGTTAGGACAGGGGGCGATTCAGCCCCAGCATTTT. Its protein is CASSLTLGQGAIQPQHF.

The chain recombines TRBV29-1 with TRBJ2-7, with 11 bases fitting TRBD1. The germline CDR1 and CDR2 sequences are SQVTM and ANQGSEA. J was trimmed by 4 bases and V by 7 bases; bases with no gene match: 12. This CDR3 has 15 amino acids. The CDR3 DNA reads TGCAGCGCCTCGGCAGGACAGGGGGCTTTATACGAGCAGTACTTC. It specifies CSASAGQGALYEQYF.

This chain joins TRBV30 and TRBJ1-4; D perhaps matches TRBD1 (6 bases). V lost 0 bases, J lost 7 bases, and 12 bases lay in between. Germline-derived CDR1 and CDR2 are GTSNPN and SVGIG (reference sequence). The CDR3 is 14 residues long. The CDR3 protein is CAWSVHRDIEKLFF. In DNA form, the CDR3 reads TGTGCCTGGAGTGTCCACCGGGACATTGAAAAACTGTTTTTT.

The CDR3 DNA is TGTGCCAGCAGTCGGGACACCTCGAACACTGAAGCTTTCTTT. The encoded protein is CASSRDTSNTEAFF. The gene calls are TRBV2 and TRBJ1-1, with D tentatively TRBD1 (6 bases). Trimming took 5 bases from V and 1 from J, leaving 11 bases between them. Germline CDR1 is SNHLY and CDR2 is FYNNEI. This CDR3 comprises 14 residues.

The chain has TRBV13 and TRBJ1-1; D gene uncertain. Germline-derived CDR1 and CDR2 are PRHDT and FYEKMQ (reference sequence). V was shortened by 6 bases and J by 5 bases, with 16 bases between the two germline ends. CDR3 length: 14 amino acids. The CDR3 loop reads CASSEREGSTEAFF. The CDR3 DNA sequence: TGTGCCAGCAGTGAGAGGGAGGGTAGTACTGAAGCTTTCTTT.

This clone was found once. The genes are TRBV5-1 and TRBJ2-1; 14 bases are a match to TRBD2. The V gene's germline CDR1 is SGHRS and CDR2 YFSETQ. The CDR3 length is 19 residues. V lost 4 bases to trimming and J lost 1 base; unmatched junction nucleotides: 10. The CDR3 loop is CASSPLTSGGGISYNEQFF. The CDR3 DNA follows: TGCGCCAGCAGCCCCCTGACTAGCGGGGGGGGAATATCCTACAATGAGCAGTTCTTC.

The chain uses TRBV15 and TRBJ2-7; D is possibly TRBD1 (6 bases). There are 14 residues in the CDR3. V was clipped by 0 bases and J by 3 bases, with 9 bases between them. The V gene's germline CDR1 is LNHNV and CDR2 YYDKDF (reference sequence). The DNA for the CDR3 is TGTGCCACCAGCAGAGAGGCAGGGGTCTACGAGCAGTACTTC. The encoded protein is CATSREAGVYEQYF.

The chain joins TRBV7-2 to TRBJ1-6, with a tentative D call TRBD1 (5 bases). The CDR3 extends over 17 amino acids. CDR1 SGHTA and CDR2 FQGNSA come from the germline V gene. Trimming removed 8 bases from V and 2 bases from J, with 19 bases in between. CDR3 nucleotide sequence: TGTGCCAGCCTAGACGCAGGGAAAGGCGCCTATAATTCACCCCTCCACTTT. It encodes CASLDAGKGAYNSPLHF.